These 28 T cell receptor beta chains share one sample of origin, sequenced in a study of blood T cell repertoires in COVID-19. Only in-frame clones appear in the TCRdb table, and some are missing; sequencing was by immunoSEQ multiplex PCR. Of over 100,000 clones in the sample, around 80% are singletons; the top ten hold approximately 4.2%. The sequenced sample consisted of peripheral blood. Every receptor here comes from a human donor in a cohort sampled during active or convalescent COVID-19.

The chain recombines TRBV18 with TRBJ1-1; 12 bases align to TRBD1. The trim removed 6 bases at V and 3 bases at J, leaving 8 bases unmatched. Germline V CDR1 and CDR2: KGHSH, LQKENI. The length of the CDR3 is 16 residues. The CDR3 loop reads CASSSRDRGRHTEAFF. The CDR3 nucleotides read TGTGCCAGCTCGTCCCGGGACAGGGGGCGTCACACTGAAGCTTTCTTT.

In regard to this clone: The junction does not match germline at one end; this may be a read error. The chain couples TRBV29-1 to TRBJ2-3, with a weak D call TRBD2 (5 bases). Germline CDR1 SQVTM, CDR2 ANQGSEA. The CDR3 is made up of 13 amino acids. DNA of the CDR3: TGCAGCGCCCTTGGGTCTAGCAAAGATACGCAGTATTTT. Protein product: CSALGSSKDTQYF.

The chain has TRBV19 and TRBJ2-1; TRBD2 matches at 12 bases. Germline trimming cut 1 base from V and 1 base from J; bases unmatched to any gene: 2. Germline V lookup: CDR1 LNHDA, CDR2 SQIVND (reference sequence). This CDR3 is built from 17 residues. The CDR3 region is CASSIGTSGKSYNEQFF. Written as DNA, the CDR3 is TGTGCCAGTAGTATAGGGACTAGCGGGAAGTCCTACAATGAGCAGTTCTTC. The full variable domain, completed using reference TRBV19 and TRBJ2-1, is DGGITQSPKYLFRKEGQNVTLSCEQNLNHDAMYWYRQDPGQGLRLIYYSQIVNDFQKGDIAEGYSVSREKKESFPLTVTSAQKNPTAFYLCASSIGTSGKSYNEQFFGPGTRLTVL.

The rearrangement uses TRBV29-1 and TRBJ1-4, with D tentatively TRBD1 (5 bases). The ends were cut back, 6 bases at V and 10 bases at J, with 18 bases in the middle. In germline, CDR1 is SQVTM, CDR2 ANQGSEA. The CDR3 sequence is 13 residues long. The CDR3, as DNA: TGCAGCGTAGAATCAGGGAAAAGAGGAAAACTGTTTTTT. Its protein product is CSVESGKRGKLFF.

J is TRBJ2-7 and V is TRBV7-9, with 14 bases aligning to TRBD2. The CDR3 contains 16 residues. Trimming cost V 2 bases and J 4 bases; bases outside gene matches: 4. Germline assignment: CDR1 SEHNR and CDR2 FQNEAQ (reference sequence). CDR3 loop: CASSLRLAGGWYEQYF. The CDR3 nucleotides are TGTGCCAGCAGCTTACGACTAGCGGGAGGGTGGTACGAGCAGTACTTC. Using reference TRBV7-9 and TRBJ2-7 for the parts outside the CDR3, the full variable domain is DTGVSQNPRHKITKRGQNVTFRCDPISEHNRLYWYRQTLGQGPEFLTYFQNEAQLEKSRLLSDRFSAERPKGSFSTLEIQRTEQGDSAMYLCASSLRLAGGWYEQYFGPGTRLTVT.

The chain is built from TRBV27 and TRBJ2-7, with D possibly matching TRBD1 (5 bases). CDR3 length: 13 amino acids. V lost 3 bases and J 8 bases, leaving 14 bases between the germline ends. Germline loops: CDR1 MNHEY, CDR2 SMNVEV (reference sequence). The DNA of the CDR3 is TGTGCCAGCAGTTTCCGATCAGGGTTCCAGCAGTACTTC. This sequence encodes CASSFRSGFQQYF.

The V gene is TRBV7-2, the J gene TRBJ1-1; possibly TRBD1 for D (5 bases). Germline V gives CDR1 SGHTA, CDR2 FQGNSA. With 5 bases removed from V and 1 base from J, the gap between germline ends came to 8 bases. The CDR3 length is 13 residues. CDR3 bases: TGTGCCAGCAGCATCGGACAGAACACTGAAGCTTTCTTT. It is translated as CASSIGQNTEAFF.

This clone has a single count. The chain has TRBV1 and TRBJ1-1. TRBV1 constitutes a pseudogene. This CDR3 region has 15 residues. The CDR3: CTSSQAVPRNTEAFF. DNA for the CDR3: TGCACCAGCAGCCAAGCGGTACCTAGGAACACTGAAGCTTTCTTT.

This chain connects TRBV7-2 to TRBJ2-1; tentative D call: TRBD1 (6 bases). The CDR3 contains 15 residues. V was trimmed by 1 base and J by 6 bases, leaving 13 bases between them. Germline CDR1 and CDR2: SGHTA and FQGNSA. The CDR3 spells CASSLEGRGSNEQFF. For the CDR3, the DNA is TGTGCCAGCAGCTTAGAGGGCAGGGGCTCCAATGAGCAGTTCTTC.

A few counts support this clone. The rearrangement uses TRBV4-3 and TRBJ1-1, with a tentative D call TRBD1 (5 bases). This CDR3 is built from 13 residues. Trimming cost V 5 bases and J 11 bases, with 18 bases left between them. Per the germline V gene, CDR1 is LGHNA and CDR2 is YSLEER. CDR3 sequence reads: CASSAGHLTRAFF. CDR3 DNA sequence: TGCGCCAGCAGCGCAGGACACTTAACAAGGGCTTTCTTT.

V and J are TRBV10-3 and TRBJ1-2; 7 bases map to TRBD1. The length of the CDR3 is 14 residues. V lost 5 bases and J lost 8; bases outside the gene matches: 11. The germline gives CDR1 ENHRY, CDR2 SYGVKD. The CDR3, as DNA: TGTGCCATCAGTTCTACAGGGGAAGCGGGCGGCTACACCTTC. This sequence encodes CAISSTGEAGGYTF.

As DNA, the CDR3 is TGTGCCATCAGTGACGAAGGCAGGGGGTATGGCTACACCTTC. This codes for CAISDEGRGYGYTF. The chain is built from TRBV10-3 and TRBJ1-2, with 7 bases that match TRBD1. The CDR3 consists of 14 residues. CDR1 ENHRY and CDR2 SYGVKD come from the germline V gene. V lost 3 bases and J lost 5; bases outside the gene matches: 6.

The V gene is TRBV19, the J gene TRBJ2-3; 8 bases are shared with TRBD1. Per germline, CDR1 LNHDA and CDR2 SQIVND (reference sequence). V lost 7 bases to trimming and J lost 0 bases; unmatched junction nucleotides: 6. This CDR3 spans 15 amino acids. CDR3 in DNA: TGTGCCAGTAATCCGACAGGGGCTAGCACAGATACGCAGTATTTT. Amino acid sequence: CASNPTGASTDTQYF.

The CDR3 DNA is TGTGCCAGCAGCTTAGAGGGTCCCTTGGCGGGAGGGTTCACAGATACGCAGTATTTT. Translation gives CASSLEGPLAGGFTDTQYF. The V call is TRBV7-9, the J call TRBJ2-3, with 9 bases aligning to TRBD2. The germline V gene encodes CDR1 SEHNR and CDR2 FQNEAQ (reference sequence). V was clipped by 1 base and J by 2 bases; unmatched bases: 13. The CDR3 spans 19 residues.

The chain recombines TRBV3-1 (or the pseudogene TRBV3-2) with TRBJ1-5; 8 bases are shared with TRBD1. J lost 8 bases, V lost 5 bases, and 11 bases had no gene match. CDR1 is LGHDT and CDR2 is YNNKEL in the germline V gene (reference sequence). CDR3 length: 15 residues. Here the CDR3 DNA reads TGTGCCAGCAGCTCCGACAGGGGACCTGCTGAGCCCCAGCATTTT. This gives the protein CASSSDRGPAEPQHF.

There are a few counts of this clone. The V and J genes are TRBV11-3 and TRBJ1-2; maybe TRBD1 (6 bases). The CDR3 has 13 amino acids. Germline CDR1 SGHNT, CDR2 YENEEA. The germline V and J ends were trimmed by 5 bases and 4 bases, with 11 bases remaining between them. CDR3 coding DNA: TGTGCCAGCAGCCAGAGGGGGGGCTATGGCTACACCTTC. This codes for CASSQRGGYGYTF.

The V call is TRBV11-2, the J call TRBJ2-3; TRBD2 agrees at 11 bases. Losses at the gene ends were 5 bases for V and 3 bases for J; bases not matched to a gene: 10. The CDR3 length is 17 residues. The germline V gene encodes CDR1 SGHAT and CDR2 FQNNGV. The CDR3 loop reads CASSKGVAGGMTDTQYF. The CDR3, as DNA: TGTGCCAGCAGCAAAGGAGTAGCGGGGGGGATGACAGATACGCAGTATTTT.

The chain employs TRBV27 and TRBJ1-4, with D hard to call. From germline, CDR1 is MNHEY and CDR2 SMNVEV (reference sequence). Trimming pared 7 bases from V and 2 bases from J, leaving 14 bases between. The CDR3 is 15 residues long. The CDR3 bases are TGTGCCAGCAAACCGACTGTTGGGACTAATGAAAAACTGTTTTTT. Translation gives CASKPTVGTNEKLFF. The complete variable domain, with remaining parts taken from reference TRBV27 and TRBJ1-4, reads EAQVTQNPRYLITVTGKKLTVTCSQNMNHEYMSWYRQDPGLGLRQIYYSMNVEVTDKGDVPEGYKVSRKEKRNFPLILESPSPNQTSLYFCASKPTVGTNEKLFFGSGTQLSVL.

This clone has only a few counts. This chain uses TRBV7-9 with TRBJ2-3, with 13 bases that match TRBD2. Germline CDR1 and CDR2: SEHNR and FQNEAQ (reference sequence). V dropped 5 bases and J dropped 5; count of bases not matched to a gene: 7. This CDR3 is built from 16 residues. The CDR3: CASSPGTSGMIDTQYF. The DNA for the CDR3 is TGTGCCAGCAGCCCCGGGACTAGCGGGATGATAGATACGCAGTATTTT.

CDR3 bases: TGTGCCATCAGCCAGGGAGGGGAGCAGTTCTTC. Protein sequence: CAISQGGEQFF. The chain joins TRBV10-3 to TRBJ2-1, with 7 bases aligning to TRBD2. V lost 6 bases to trimming and J lost 10 bases; unmatched junction nucleotides: 3. CDR1 is ENHRY, CDR2 SYGVKD, per germline. The CDR3 length is 11 residues.

This clone was observed once. The chain is built from TRBV9 and TRBJ2-3; D possibly corresponds to TRBD2 (6 bases). V lost 0 bases to trimming and J lost 3 bases, with 11 bases between them. Per germline, CDR1 SGDLS and CDR2 YYNGEE. The CDR3 sequence is 15 residues long. The CDR3 here is CASSVAGVVTDTQYF. CDR3 nucleotides: TGTGCCAGCAGCGTAGCGGGAGTCGTAACAGATACGCAGTATTTT.

This chain joins TRBV18 and TRBJ1-2; TRBD1 might be the D (5 bases). CDR1 is KGHSH, CDR2 LQKENI, per germline. V dropped 6 bases and J dropped 4 bases, with 15 bases sitting between them. The length of the CDR3 is 14 residues. The CDR3, as DNA: TGTGCCAGCTCTGAATCGGGGGTAACCTATGGCTACACCTTC. Protein sequence: CASSESGVTYGYTF. Full variable domain (rest looked up from reference TRBV18 and TRBJ1-2): NAGVMQNPRHLVRRRGQEARLRCSPMKGHSHVYWYRQLPEEGLKFMVYLQKENIIDESGMPKERFSAEFPKEGPSILRIQQVVRGDSAAYFCASSESGVTYGYTFGSGTRLTVV.

The chain has TRBV7-2 and TRBJ1-6; unclear D gene. With 1 base removed from V and 9 bases from J, the gap between germline ends came to 10 bases. Germline CDR1 reads SGHTA; CDR2 reads FQGNSA. The CDR3 totals 14 residues. The CDR3 protein is CASSLVSSSSPLHF. The CDR3 DNA reads TGTGCCAGCAGCTTAGTTTCTTCGAGTTCACCCCTCCACTTT.

J is TRBJ2-1 and V is TRBV24-1; 8 positions match TRBD2. Germline-derived CDR1 and CDR2 are KGHDR and SFDVKD. V trimming: 4 bases; J trimming: 13 bases; junction bases outside the gene matches: 17. The CDR3 has 16 amino acids. The CDR3 here is CATSDSGTRGASRQFF. DNA of the CDR3: TGTGCCACCAGTGACTCCGGGACTAGGGGGGCTAGTAGACAGTTCTTC.

The rearrangement uses TRBV25-1 and TRBJ1-6, with a possible D match to TRBD1 (6 bases). In germline, CDR1 is MGHDK, CDR2 SYGVNS. The CDR3 is 15 residues long. V lost 6 bases, J lost 2 bases, and 11 bases lay in between. CDR3 DNA sequence: TGTGCCAGCAGCTTACAGGGCACCTATAATTCACCCCTCCACTTT. Its translation: CASSLQGTYNSPLHF.

The CDR3 reads CSASDRQGAGYEQYF. The CDR3 DNA follows: TGCAGTGCTAGTGACAGACAGGGGGCAGGGTACGAGCAGTACTTC. The genes are TRBV20-1 and TRBJ2-7, with 10 bases fitting TRBD1. The CDR3 extends over 15 amino acids. CDR1 is DFQATT and CDR2 is SNEGSKA in the germline V gene (reference sequence). V shed 3 bases and J 4 bases; nucleotides not matched to a gene: 9.

This sequence joins TRBV6-1 and TRBJ1-4; TRBD1 is a possible D gene (6 bases). The V gene lost 5 bases and the J gene lost 11 bases, with 12 bases spanning the gap. CDR1 is MNHNS, CDR2 SASEGT, per germline. The CDR3 has 12 amino acids. The CDR3 sequence is CASSYNRDKLFF. In DNA, the CDR3 is TGTGCCAGCAGTTATAACAGGGACAAACTGTTTTTT.

CDR3 bases: TGTGCCAGCAGCCCGGCGGGGGAGCAGTACTTC. Its protein is CASSPAGEQYF. The rearrangement joins TRBV21-1 to TRBJ2-7; the table's TRBD2 call for D was not verified on the DNA. TRBV21-1 is noted as a pseudogene. The CDR3 loop spans 11 amino acids.